This paragraph covers one TCR beta chain sequence. What this receptor recognizes is not known. No much larger clone exists at a distance of one base, and base qualities are not known. This entry is derived from a study of cytomegalovirus exposure and HLA in healthy donors (TCRdb year 2017). Some background on the complete study: According to an earlier analysis of a few hundred of the donors, roughly 180 million T cells yielded roughly 100 million unique TCR beta sequences and around 300 Gb of sequence data. On average, roughly 240,000 unique TCR beta nucleotide sequences were sequenced per donor among 398 genotyped donors of the cohort, with about 17% of those sequences being non-productive. Every discovery cohort repertoire had been produced on one sequencing platform. Rather than using new phenotypic data, the later analysis identified candidate immune exposures from TCR beta sequences and from how often those sequences occurred across donors. A later genetic analysis used genome-wide SNP genotypes for about 65% of the 666 donors, treating that subset as a discovery cohort. Class I and class II HLA loci were covered by the typing at four-digit resolution. Donor age, sex, ethnicity and CMV serostatus were compiled alongside the repertoire data. The aim of the study was to test whether cataloging public T cell receptors could identify signatures of past pathogen exposure. Typing coverage differed by locus: A, B, C, DRB1 and DQB1 were typed in roughly 620-640 donors, DQA1 in approximately 520, DPA1 in around 600, and DPB1 in 472. To predict cytomegalovirus infection status, the study combined high-throughput TCR immunosequencing, statistical association of individual TCRs with disease status, and machine learning. A handful of DR-DQ haplotypes were handled as single units for association and clustering because linkage in the cohort was strong. In an earlier analysis of 587 of the donors, high-throughput TCR beta sequencing was used to judge whether each TCR beta V gene segment behaved as functional or pseudogenic. In addition to the first cohort of roughly 670 subjects, a separate validation cohort of about 120 different subjects was used. A later analysis re-examined previously published TCR beta repertoires from roughly 720 donors and added high-resolution HLA genotyping to investigate patterns of TCR occurrence. The study profiled the T cell repertoires of hundreds of subjects by immunosequencing and related them to cytomegalovirus serostatus. Of the 300 to 450 genotyped donors, 81% were placed in the genetic ancestry cluster associated with self-reported Caucasian donors. An early release covering around 630 HLA-typed donors comprised about 300 gigabases of sequencing data and around 86 million unique TCR sequences. The paper as a whole reports these results and caveats: A few of the identified cytomegalovirus-associated TCR beta chains were confirmed in vitro to be specific for cytomegalovirus antigens. According to a later analysis, most CMV-associated TCR beta chains appeared to be HLA-restricted, and the HLA associations seemed to be driven largely by CMV exposure. CMV serostatus was the only immune exposure information available for the cohort. In an earlier analysis of fewer than 700 of the donors, most TCR beta V segments appeared in productive rearrangements about 87% or about 30% of the time, broadly matching IMGT annotations. V-gene and J-gene trimming of TCR beta chains was associated with a missense DCLRE1C variant in a later genetic analysis, and the association was replicated in an independent cohort. Specific HLA alleles were associated with 15,000 to 20,000 TCR beta sequences at a false discovery rate of 0.05 in a later analysis. This cohort had only TCR beta chains sequenced, and the lack of alpha or paired-chain data limited which features could be detected. Because HLA typing was missing for some donors at each locus, association tests included only the typed subset. A later genetic analysis reported fewer N-insertions in productive TCRs among donors in an Asian-associated ancestry cluster than the roughly 700-donor mean. In both the original and validation cohorts, the classifier was reported to diagnose cytomegalovirus status with high specificity and sensitivity. In the study, around 160 TCR beta chains were listed as associated with cytomegalovirus. Several of the top co-occurrence clusters appeared to be linked to parvovirus B19, influenza, CMV and Epstein-Barr virus, according to a later analysis. A further reported finding was that TCR beta sequences accurately predicted the HLA-A and HLA-B alleles for most subjects in the first cohort. In a later analysis, HLA-associated TCR beta chains showed more clonal expansion and lower generation probabilities than non-associated chains that were equally common. Seventeen rarely observed V segments, including chromosome 9 orphons, were excluded from the earlier analysis of several hundred of the donors because counts were too low. The authors suggested that the approach could potentially be extended to other disease states and immunological phenotypes. Assigning TCR associations to individual alleles was difficult when HLA alleles, especially DR and DQ, strongly co-occurred. In a later analysis, TCR association rates were found to vary across HLA loci, with the most associated TCRs seen for DRB1 alleles and the fewest for HLA-C alleles. Across donors, most TCR sequences were observed very rarely, whereas some public TCRs were present in many individuals. A cluster of highly shared sequence variants was judged likely to be a technical artifact of the sequencing pipeline. The 87-base-pair reads could not distinguish some IMGT-functional V segments, including TRBV6-2 and TRBV6-3, so those segments were excluded. Sequencing depth was assumed to be roughly uniform across donors in the presence/absence analyses, though that assumption may not hold. Linkage disequilibrium might explain the correlated functional status among segregating V segments, but an unknown experimental factor could not be ruled out.

Libraries came from the immunoSEQ multiplex PCR assay. For the multiplex PCR, a mixture combining 60 forward primers for TCR Vbeta segments and 13 reverse primers for TCR Jbeta segments was used. Amplification of the CDR3 region of rearranged TCR beta genes was performed with a multiplex PCR assay on genomic DNA. The Illumina HiSeq System was used to sequence the amplified TCR beta libraries as 87-base-pair reads. On the authors' methods: Across the 500 to 850 repertoires, a later analysis counted around 80 million unique TCR beta chains, some 11 million of which were shared by at least two donors. Raw reads were error-corrected and collapsed into unique sequences with a nearest-neighbor algorithm that merged closely related sequences to remove PCR and sequencing errors. To assign V, D and J gene segments, CDR3 sequences were aligned to IMGT reference sequences. Each retained sequence needed at least a six-nucleotide match to both a V gene segment and a J gene segment. Rearrangements were called productive when the CDR3 lacked stop codons and stayed in frame with V and J; all others were non-productive. Following IMGT convention, CDR3 was defined as the stretch from the second conserved V-encoded cysteine to the conserved J-encoded phenylalanine. The earlier analysis of fewer than 750 of the donors excluded sequences that lacked an unambiguous match to a single V gene segment. An earlier analysis of several hundred of the donors classified V segments as functional when productive rearrangements were above 56.7% and as segregating when the standard deviation between donors was above 5%. A statistical classification framework was built to diagnose cytomegalovirus status from the catalog of TCR beta chain sequences. A later analysis assigned V and J genes by comparing TCR nucleotide sequences with IMGT/GENE-DB human TR gene sequences. In a later analysis, CDR3 sequences and most-parsimonious VDJ recombination scenarios were assigned using the TCRdist pipeline. In a later analysis, each TCR beta chain was defined by its CDR3 amino acid sequence together with its V-gene family, and reads lacking a unique V-gene family were excluded. In a later analysis, fewer than 600 highly shared, low-generation-probability nucleotide sequences were removed to address suspected cross-contamination and a sequencing artifact. In a later analysis, a clonal expansion index was calculated for each public chain from normalized within-repertoire ranks of inferred template counts. A later analysis computed generation probabilities with a VDJ recombination model fitted to out-of-frame rearrangements, and checked the results against IGoR. Hypergeometric tests were used in a later analysis to score TCR-TCR, TCR-HLA and TCR-CMV co-occurrence, with a repertoire-size bias correction applied to the TCR pairs. A later analysis estimated false discovery rates by permuting HLA or CMV assignments 20 times. In a later analysis, co-occurring TCRs were grouped with DBSCAN, and TCRdist sequence similarity was added when clustering was performed within HLA-allele-positive subsets. Co-occurrence clustering excluded repertoires with fewer than 30,000 or more than 120,000 public chains, plus five with anomalous nucleotide sharing. TCRdb holds this immuneACCESS table with in-frame rearrangements only. Some clones are missing; in checked studies, unresolved V genes explain under half, and the rest has no known cause. For V, J and clone size, that table is used; D and trimming come from the DNA. In this sample the table shows fewer than 200,000 clones, 65% to 90% of which occur a single time. The ten top clones hold roughly 10% of the sample.

From a lookup of the germline V gene (reference sequence), CDR1 and CDR2 are LNHDA and SQIVND. The CDR3 sequence holds 14 residues, the cysteine and phenylalanine included. Only CDR3 DNA remains: 42 bases, in frame from the first base. V gives up 3 bases and J gives up 3 bases, and the segment between their germline ends measures 12 bases. The cohort consisted of some 670 healthy bone marrow donors. At the time of sampling, all cohort members were nominally healthy, though unrecorded immune exposures were likely present. The donor was CMV seropositive and belonged to the group of about 290 seropositive cohort members. A peripheral blood sample was collected from each donor, and TCR beta sequencing was performed on peripheral blood mononuclear cells. The Qiagen DNeasy Blood Extraction Kit was used to extract genomic DNA from the blood cell samples.

The V and J segments used are TRBV19 and TRBJ2-7, and the D gene may be TRBD2, 5 bases matching. The material sequenced was PBMCs. This TCR derives from a man aged 45-65 years in good health and CMV-seropositive. The CDR3 protein sequence reads: CASSISGNDYEQYF. Here is the DNA: TGTGCCAGTAGTATCTCGGGAAACGACTACGAGCAGTACTTC.